This T cell receptor (beta chain) was sequenced in a study of blood T cells in healthy people across ages (dated by TCRdb to between 2014 and 2017). Concerning the study at large: In model experiments, template switching captured roughly one uniquely barcoded TCR beta cDNA molecule for every two T cells. To track age-related changes in TCR beta repertoire diversity, the study relied on deep sequencing normalized with unique cDNA molecular identifiers. The donors were divided into four age groups: young (average around 16 years), middle-aged (roughly 40), aged (about 60) and long-lived (roughly 82). Two additional independent replicas of 1 million unique cDNA reads from the same blood draw were analyzed for two donors (one aged 18 to 29 and one aged 80 or older).

The paper's findings and limits, for the study overall: As age increased, observed TCR beta diversity per million T cells dropped in a roughly linear way, and a significant reduction was already evident by age 40. A strong correlation was found between observed TCR beta diversity and the percentage of naive T cells measured by flow cytometry. Because the CMV infection status of the donors was unknown, age-related changes in expanded clonotypes may potentially have been confounded. Because profiling used bulk unsorted PBMCs, naive and antigen-experienced compartments could not be compared conclusively. Compared with the aged group, the long-lived group had more naive CD4+ T cells, fewer expanded clones and increased TCR diversity, suggesting age selection. Estimates of total diversity based on one million sequenced T cells were regarded as lower bounds and as underestimates.

Preparation of the library involved 5' RACE. Sequencing used an Illumina HiSeq 2500. A second roughly 6 to 11 cycle PCR used a sample-barcoded 5' primer and a J-beta primer mix. Each TCR beta cDNA molecule received a unique molecular identifier from a template-switch 5' adaptor carrying 12 random nucleotides. Each sample yielded at least 2.5 million CDR3-containing paired-end reads. All of the RNA was converted into first-strand cDNA using the Mint cDNA synthesis kit, with a TRBC-specific oligonucleotide serving as the primer. Following uracil-DNA glycosylase treatment, all cDNA underwent a first 18-cycle PCR with the universal primers M1SS and BC2_uni_R. The source study handled its data this way. For normalization, 1 million high-quality reads, each with a distinct molecular identifier, were randomly selected from each sample. Reads sharing molecular identifiers were discarded rather than binned into consensus sequences. CDR3 identification, clonotype clustering and error correction used MiTCR with a Q25 quality threshold and the strictest error-elimination algorithm. A nonparametric unseen species model with Euler transformation was used to estimate lower-bound total TCR beta diversity. Starting from the raw public reads, TCRdb applied fastp trimming at Q25, assembled clones with MiXCR and retained in-frame beta chains. Rows are unified per CDR3 protein, each entry keeping the most common DNA and genes. The V and J calls here are based on TCRdb, not the publication. In all, the sample holds approximately 780,000 distinct CDR3 sequences, and about 26% of those were seen once. The ten top clones hold around 3% of the sample.

Donors were a few dozen systemically healthy Caucasian individuals from Russia aged 6 to 90 years. About 9.8 milliliters of peripheral blood were drawn from each donor into EDTA-treated Vacutainer tubes. Ficoll-Paque density-gradient centrifugation was used to isolate PBMCs, with at least 7 million obtained per sample. Trizol reagent was used to extract total RNA from the PBMCs, yielding at least 5 micrograms per sample. Naive CD45RAhigh/CD27high T cell percentages were measured by flow cytometry on a PBMC aliquot from every donor. The sample holds many counts of this clonotype. Its specific antigen is unknown. Germline is not matched at one junction end, which may reflect a read error. The CDR3 sequence holds 13 residues, the cysteine and phenylalanine included. CDR3 DNA only is kept here, 39 bases in frame from base 1. CDR1 and CDR2, looked up from the germline V gene, are SGHRS and YFSETQ. These same data were also listed under a study on T cells of mothers and their children. As described in the second report: Nine systemically healthy Caucasian individuals, comprising three mothers and their six children, were included as donors. cDNA synthesis consumed the entire amount of extracted RNA, loaded at around 1.5 ug RNA in each 15 ul reaction. In the second PCR, the M1S primer introduced both the sample barcodes and 2-4 random nucleotides. Each mother yielded over 9.5 million TCR beta CDR3 reads and each child 2.5 million to 3 million reads. Thymic selection similarly shapes TCR recombination output in related and unrelated pairs, with minor effect from inherited differences. Normalized repertoire overlap was always found to be slightly, but never significantly, higher in related mother-child pairs than in unrelated mother-child pairs. No persistent microchimeric T cell clones were detected, at a sensitivity of approximately 110 clones per million clonotypes. Deep NGS was used in the study to compare the TCR beta repertoires of mothers and children and to look for features that separate related mother-child pairs from unrelated individuals. The mean age was roughly 44 +/- 4 years for the mothers and about 12 +/- 4 years for the children. After adapters were ligated using NEBNext reagents, the libraries underwent 100+100 nt paired-end sequencing on an Illumina HiSeq 2000. To prevent cross-contamination, the mother and child libraries were prepared one month apart and sequenced in separate runs. For each donor, somewhere between about 450,000 and 2,000,000 distinct TCR beta clonotypes were identified. Naive TCR beta clonotypes were estimated from low-frequency clonotypes matched to each donor's FACS-determined naive share, without sorting.

The sequence derives from a boy aged 5-17 years in good health. Recombination connected TRBV5-1 to TRBJ1-2; the D gene is not confidently resolved. Sequenced material: blood. The CDR3 in this case is CASSLGGSYGYTF. The sequenced DNA is TGTGCCAGCAGCTTGGGCGGGAGCTATGGCTACACCTTC.